The 22 T cell receptor beta chains reported below all come from one sample, sequenced in a study of shared clonotypes between healthy human individuals. Profiling relied on immunoSEQ multiplex PCR, and the TCRdb table lists in-frame clones only, not all of them. This repertoire shows 2,500,000 or so clones, under 95% found once; its top ten account for roughly 0.39%. Sequenced material: naive CD4+ T cells from PBMCs. Subset specified: CD45RA+ positively selected. These receptors originate from a man aged 18 to 29 in good health. Some clones in this sample may be carry-over from other donors' samples.

The chain employs TRBV13 and TRBJ2-5; possibly TRBD1 or TRBD2 for D (5 bases each). V was cut by 5 bases and J by 0 bases, with 10 bases left in between. The CDR3 has 14 amino acids. CDR1 is PRHDT and CDR2 is FYEKMQ in the germline V gene (reference sequence). In nucleotides, the CDR3 is TGTGCCAGCAGCGGAGGCAGGGACCAAGAGACCCAGTACTTC. The encoded protein is CASSGGRDQETQYF. Drawing the rest from reference TRBV13 and TRBJ2-5, the complete variable domain is AAGVIQSPRHLIKEKRETATLKCYPIPRHDTVYWYQQGPGQDPQFLISFYEKMQSDKGSIPDRFSAQQFSDYHSELNMSSLELGDSALYFCASSGGRDQETQYFGPGTRLLVL.

This rearrangement joins TRBV5-1 to TRBJ1-3; TRBD1 matches at 10 bases. The CDR3 is 15 amino acids. Germline V gene sequence: CDR1 SGHRS, CDR2 YFSETQ. Losses at the gene ends were 4 bases for V and 5 bases for J; bases not matched to a gene: 6. CDR3 bases: TGCGCCAGCAGCGGCGGACAGGGGGATCGAAACACCATATATTTT. Amino acids: CASSGGQGDRNTIYF.

J is TRBJ1-1 and V is TRBV5-4, with 9 nucleotides matching TRBD1. The CDR3 consists of 14 residues. Germline values: CDR1 SGHNT, CDR2 YYREEE (reference sequence). J lost 4 bases, V lost 4 bases, and 5 bases had no gene match. CDR3 nucleotide sequence: TGTGCCAGCAGCCAGAAGACAGGGGGCACTGAAGCTTTCTTT. Amino acid sequence: CASSQKTGGTEAFF. Combining the CDR3 with reference TRBV5-4 and TRBJ1-1 gives the whole variable domain ETGVTQSPTHLIKTRGQQVTLRCSSQSGHNTVSWYQQALGQGPQFIFQYYREEENGRGNFPPRFSGLQFPNYSSELNVNALELDDSALYLCASSQKTGGTEAFFGQGTRLTVV.

The rearrangement joins TRBV19 to TRBJ2-2; D gene uncertain. This CDR3 region has 15 residues. V lost 3 bases and J lost 1, with 9 bases in between. Germline V gene lookup returns CDR1 LNHDA and CDR2 SQIVND (reference sequence). This chain's CDR3 is CASSMVGGNTGELFF. The DNA of the CDR3 is TGTGCCAGTAGTATGGTGGGCGGGAACACCGGGGAGCTGTTTTTT.

This clone was counted a few times. The V and J genes are TRBV7-2 and TRBJ1-1, with D possibly being TRBD1 (6 bases). V shed 0 bases and J shed 5 bases, with 10 bases lying between them. Per the germline V gene, CDR1 is SGHTA and CDR2 is FQGNSA. CDR3 size: 14 residues. CDR3 residues: CASSLARGRTEAFF. CDR3 bases: TGTGCCAGCAGCTTAGCCAGGGGAAGAACTGAAGCTTTCTTT.

CDR3 sequence: CASSLLISGSYEQYF. CDR3 nucleotides: TGCGCCAGCAGCTTATTAATTAGCGGGAGTTACGAGCAGTACTTC. This sequence joins TRBV5-1 and TRBJ2-7, with TRBD2 matching 9 bases. Germline CDR1 and CDR2: SGHRS and YFSETQ. The CDR3 is 15 amino acids. V shed 2 bases and J 4 bases; nucleotides not matched to a gene: 7.

The chain combines TRBV4-2 with TRBJ2-7; TRBD1 agrees at 8 bases. From germline, CDR1 is LGHNA and CDR2 YNFKEQ. CDR3 length equals 15 residues. V was clipped by 3 bases and J by 6 bases; unmatched bases: 10. CDR3 region: CASSQDVDRESEQYF. In DNA, the CDR3 is TGTGCCAGCAGCCAGGATGTGGACAGGGAGAGCGAGCAGTACTTC.

This clone was detected only once. In the same sample, other DNA sequences code for this CDR3. J is TRBJ2-2 and V is TRBV9; D is unresolved. With 0 bases removed from V and 5 bases from J, the gap between germline ends came to 8 bases. Per germline, CDR1 SGDLS and CDR2 YYNGEE. The CDR3 is made up of 14 amino acids. CDR3 protein: CASSVVTDTGELFF. The CDR3 region has the DNA TGTGCCAGCAGCGTAGTCACAGATACCGGGGAGCTGTTTTTT.

Comment on this clone: Other DNA sequences in this sample translate to the same CDR3. The gene calls are TRBV5-1 and TRBJ2-1, with 14 bases identical to TRBD2. The V gene's germline CDR1 is SGHRS and CDR2 YFSETQ. With V trimmed by 6 bases and J by 3 bases, 2 bases remained unmatched. This CDR3 comprises 15 residues. The CDR3 loop is CASTGLAGGYNEQFF. DNA for the CDR3: TGCGCCAGCACCGGACTAGCGGGAGGCTACAATGAGCAGTTCTTC.

Written as DNA, the CDR3 is TGTGCCATCAGTGAGGGAGAACAGCGGGATGGCTACACCTTC. It codes for CAISEGEQRDGYTF. The chain recombines TRBV10-3 with TRBJ1-2, with D unclear. CDR3 size: 14 residues. Trimming took off 2 bases at V and 6 bases at J, with 13 bases between the two ends. Germline V gene data show CDR1 as ENHRY and CDR2 as SYGVKD.

This clone has a single count. The chain carries TRBV5-1 and TRBJ2-2, with 14 nucleotides matching TRBD2. Per germline, CDR1 SGHRS and CDR2 YFSETQ. CDR3 length: 19 amino acids. The J segment lost 3 bases and the V segment lost 0 bases, leaving 7 bases of the junction unmatched. The chain's CDR3 is CASSLGLAGGPAHTGELFF. The CDR3 DNA reads as TGCGCCAGCAGCTTGGGACTAGCGGGAGGGCCCGCCCACACCGGGGAGCTGTTTTTT.

A remark on this clone: Other DNA sequences within the sample encode an identical CDR3. In DNA form, the CDR3 reads TGTGCCAGCAGCTCTGGACAGGGGGCGGAGACCCAGTACTTC. Its protein is CASSSGQGAETQYF. The chain carries TRBV5-4 and TRBJ2-5; 11 nucleotides align to TRBD1. The V gene's germline CDR1 is SGHNT and CDR2 YYREEE (reference sequence). J gave up 5 bases and V 3 bases, and 3 bases lay outside the gene matches. The CDR3 loop spans 14 amino acids.

The rearrangement joins TRBV5-1 to TRBJ1-1, with 8 bases aligning to TRBD1. Germline V gives CDR1 SGHRS, CDR2 YFSETQ. With 0 bases clipped from V and 7 bases from J, the junction kept 5 bases outside the gene matches. This CDR3 comprises 14 residues. The DNA for the CDR3 is TGCGCCAGCAGCTTGGCGGGCAGGGGGCGTGAAGCTTTCTTT. Protein product: CASSLAGRGREAFF.

This chain connects TRBV27 to TRBJ2-7, with 13 bases lining up with TRBD2. This CDR3 has 18 residues. Trimming cost V 5 bases and J 3 bases; bases outside gene matches: 13. CDR1 is MNHEY, CDR2 SMNVEV, per germline (reference sequence). CDR3 in DNA: TGTGCCAGCAGTCCCCGAAGGACTAGCGGGAGTCCCGGCTACGAGCAGTACTTC. Its translation is CASSPRRTSGSPGYEQYF.

The chain carries TRBV27 and TRBJ2-3; a possible D gene is TRBD2 (5 bases). This CDR3 contains 13 residues. Germline assignment: CDR1 MNHEY and CDR2 SMNVEV (reference sequence). V gave up 4 bases and J gave up 4 bases, with 9 bases separating them. In DNA form, the CDR3 reads TGTGCCAGCAGTTATAGGGAGCCAGATACGCAGTATTTT. This encodes CASSYREPDTQYF.

The chain joins TRBV5-1 to TRBJ1-2, with D possibly TRBD1 on 5 matching bases. Germline V lookup: CDR1 SGHRS, CDR2 YFSETQ. Trimming stripped 1 base from V and 2 bases from J, with 12 bases between. The CDR3 spans 15 residues. The CDR3 DNA sequence: TGCGCCAGCAGCTTGAGTGGGACGGGGAACTATGGCTACACCTTC. Residues: CASSLSGTGNYGYTF.

The chain links TRBV10-1 to TRBJ2-7; D is possibly TRBD2 (6 bases). V was shortened by 8 bases and J by 0 bases, with 17 bases between the two germline ends. The length of the CDR3 is 15 residues. Germline values: CDR1 WNHNN, CDR2 SYGVQD (reference sequence). CDR3: CASGRCGTDSYEQYF. The CDR3 DNA is TGCGCCAGCGGTAGGTGCGGGACGGACTCCTACGAGCAGTACTTC.

This chain links TRBV28 with TRBJ2-6; 11 nucleotides align to TRBD2. The length of the CDR3 is 20 residues. V was pared by 5 bases and J by 0 bases, with 12 bases of the junction left unmatched. CDR1 is MDHEN, CDR2 SYDVKM, per germline. CDR3 nucleotides: TGTGCCAGCAGTGGGCCTATCGGACTAGCGGGCCTCTCTGGGGCCAACGTCCTGACTTTC. It encodes CASSGPIGLAGLSGANVLTF.

The V gene is TRBV10-2, the J gene TRBJ1-1, with TRBD1 as a possible D gene (5 bases). This CDR3 spans 15 amino acids. The germline V gene has CDR1 WSHSY and CDR2 SAAADI. The V gene lost 2 bases and the J gene lost 5 bases, with 15 bases spanning the gap. In nucleotides, the CDR3 is TGCGCCAGCAGTGAGACTTCCCAGGGAGGAACTGAAGCTTTCTTT. Translating it yields CASSETSQGGTEAFF.

The chain carries TRBV30 and TRBJ2-2; D may be TRBD2 (5 bases). V dropped 1 base and J dropped 6 bases, with 9 bases sitting between them. The germline CDR1 and CDR2 sequences are GTSNPN and SVGIG (reference sequence). The CDR3 length is 13 residues. The CDR3 DNA sequence: TGTGCCTGGAGTGCCGCGCGGGCCGGGGAGCTGTTTTTT. As protein: CAWSAARAGELFF.

This chain joins TRBV28 and TRBJ1-1, with D unclear. CDR1 and CDR2 from the germline V gene are MDHEN and SYDVKM. The CDR3 has 17 residues. V lost 6 bases to trimming and J lost 9 bases, with 29 bases between them. CDR3 bases: TGTGCCAGCAGCCGGTGGGTAGGGAGGGAGGGAGTAACCAAAGCTTTCTTT. Translating gives CASSRWVGREGVTKAFF. Complete variable domain (other parts from reference TRBV28 and TRBJ1-1): DVKVTQSSRYLVKRTGEKVFLECVQDMDHENMFWYRQDPGLGLRLIYFSYDVKMKEKGDIPEGYSVSREKKERFSLILESASTNQTSMYLCASSRWVGREGVTKAFFGQGTRLTVV.

Turning to this clone: This same CDR3 is encoded by further DNA sequences in the sample. V usage is TRBV5-1 and J usage is TRBJ2-3; TRBD2 agrees at 10 bases. In germline, CDR1 is SGHRS, CDR2 YFSETQ. The CDR3 sequence is 15 residues long. The V segment lost 3 bases and the J segment 3 bases; nucleotides outside the gene matches: 4. CDR3 in DNA: TGCGCCAGCAGCTCAGGGACTAGCGTGACAGATACGCAGTATTTT. Translation: CASSSGTSVTDTQYF.